The rows below give T cell receptor beta chains drawn from one sample of a study of blood T cell repertoires in COVID-19. The method was immunoSEQ multiplex PCR; TCRdb's version includes in-frame clones alone and lacks a portion of them. The sample contains around 130,000 clones, approximately 88% of which appear only once. The specimen was peripheral blood. These receptors originate from a woman older than 75 with acute or convalescent COVID-19. The CDR3 runs from the conserved cysteine through the conserved F or W. The order of the fields is clone size, D gene, V gene, J gene, CDR3 DNA, CDR3 protein. D genes are given only for firm matches. Clone size, where shown, is once, few, many, or a class for clones that have expanded.

>.|TRBD1|TRBV6-5|TRBJ1-4
TGTGCCAGCAGTTCGACAGGGTGGATTGAAAAACTGTTTTTT
CASSSTGWIEKLFF
>.|.|TRBV6-2/TRBV6-3|TRBJ2-1
TGTGCCAGCAGTTATGGCGGCGGGGGCAGGTACAATGAGCAGTTCTTC
CASSYGGGGRYNEQFF
>.|TRBD1|TRBV7-9|TRBJ1-1
TGTGCCAGCAGCTTAAGGACAGGGTCACCCATGAACACTGAAGCTTTCTTT
CASSLRTGSPMNTEAFF
>.|.|TRBV6-5|TRBJ1-2
TGTGCCAGCAGTTACGGGGGGGGCGCGGGGTACTATGGCTACACCTTC
CASSYGGGAGYYGYTF
>few|TRBD2|TRBV11-3|TRBJ2-1
TGTGCCAGCAGCTACAGCGGGGGGAGTATCTACAATGAGCAGTTCTTC
CASSYSGGSIYNEQFF
>.|TRBD2|TRBV29-1|TRBJ2-5
TGCAGCGTTTCAAGACTAGCAGGGGAGACCCAGTACTTC
CSVSRLAGETQYF
>.|TRBD1|TRBV5-6|TRBJ1-5
TGTGCCAGCAGCCTACAGGGGCGCCGGGATCAGCCCCAGCATTTT
CASSLQGRRDQPQHF
>once|.|TRBV6-5|TRBJ1-6
TGTGCCAGCAGTTACTACGTAGGGGGTAGCAATTCACCCCTCCACTTT
CASSYYVGGSNSPLHF
>.|.|TRBV5-1|TRBJ2-1
TGCGCCAGCCGCACGATCCGGGGGGCAGACAATGAGCAGTTCTTC
CASRTIRGADNEQFF
>.|TRBD1|TRBV2|TRBJ2-7
TGTGCCAGCAGGAACAGACAGGGTCTGAGGGACGAGCAGTACTTC
CASRNRQGLRDEQYF
>.|.|TRBV7-2|TRBJ2-2
TGTGCCAGCAGCTTCTCCCGGCAGGGCATATTCTCCGGGGAGCTGTTTTTT
CASSFSRQGIFSGELFF
>.|TRBD1|TRBV5-6|TRBJ1-5
TGTGCCAGCAGCTCCGGGACAGGACCGAATCAGCCCCAGCATTTT
CASSSGTGPNQPQHF
>many|TRBD1|TRBV7-2|TRBJ1-5
TGTGCCAGCAGCGATAAGGGGGACAGGTATCAGCCCCAGCATTTT
CASSDKGDRYQPQHF
>once|TRBD2|TRBV5-5|TRBJ2-7
TGTGCCAGCAGCTTGTGGCGGGGAGGGGAGCAGTACTTC
CASSLWRGGEQYF
>.|.|TRBV21-1|TRBJ1-6
TGTGCCAGCAGCAAAGCCAGGGGGAGTAGACCGTATAATTCACCCCTCCACTTT
CASSKARGSRPYNSPLHF
>.|TRBD1|TRBV7-8|TRBJ1-6
TGTGCCAGCAGCTTAGTACACAGGGGCGATTCACCCCTCCACTTT
CASSLVHRGDSPLHF
>.|.|TRBV18|TRBJ2-5
TGTGCCAGCTCACCACCGAGTGCAGGGGGGTACCAAGAGACCCAGTACTTC
CASSPPSAGGYQETQYF
>.|.|TRBV5-1|TRBJ2-7
TGCGCCAGCAGCTCACAGGGATACGAGCAGTACTTC
CASSSQGYEQYF
>.|TRBD1|TRBV29-1|TRBJ2-7
TGCAGCGTGACCCAGACAGGGGCCTACGAGCAGTACTTC
CSVTQTGAYEQYF
>.|.|TRBV10-3|TRBJ1-6
TGTGCCATCAGTGCCGCAGCGGGGGGCGCTTCACCCCTCCACTTT
CAISAAAGGASPLHF
>.|TRBD1|TRBV6-1|TRBJ1-4
TGTGCCAGCAGTGGGTACAGGGGGCGGGCTAATGAAAAACTGTTTTTT
CASSGYRGRANEKLFF
>.|.|TRBV18|TRBJ2-3
TGTGCCAGCTCCCTACAGACAGATACGCAGTATTTT
CASSLQTDTQYF
>.|.|TRBV30|TRBJ2-5
TGTGCCTTTACCCCGACAGGGAGGCAAGAGACCCAGTACTTC
CAFTPTGRQETQYF
>.|TRBD1|TRBV6-7|TRBJ2-7
TGTGCCAGCAGTTACCGCGACAGGGGCGACTACGAGCAGTACTTC
CASSYRDRGDYEQYF
>.|.|TRBV11-2|TRBJ2-1
TGTGCCAGCAGCTCCCAACGGTACAATGAGCAGTTCTTC
CASSSQRYNEQFF
>once|.|TRBV25-1|TRBJ2-1
TGTGCCAGCAGTAACGGACAGTTCTACAATGAGCAGTTCTTC
CASSNGQFYNEQFF
>once|TRBD1|TRBV5-6|TRBJ2-2
TGTGCCAGCAGCTTGGTCTCGGGACAGGGGGCTGGGGAGCTGTTTTTT
CASSLVSGQGAGELFF
>.|.|TRBV4-3|TRBJ1-4
TGCGCCAGCAGCCAAGATTTGGGGAGACGAAAACTGTTTTTT
CASSQDLGRRKLFF
>.|.|TRBV20-1|TRBJ2-7
TGCAGTGCTAGTTGTGCAGGGCCGTACTTC
CSASCAGPYF
>.|TRBD1|TRBV19|TRBJ2-1
TGTGCCAGTAGTATAGGGGGACAGGGCGCCAATGAGCAGTTCTTC
CASSIGGQGANEQFF
>many|.|TRBV19|TRBJ2-1
TGTGCCAGTAGGTGGGAGGCGTCCTACAATGAGCAGTTCTTC
CASRWEASYNEQFF
>.|TRBD1|TRBV15|TRBJ1-2
TGTGCCACCAGCAGAGATCAAGGGACAGGGGGCCGGGGCTACACCTTC
CATSRDQGTGGRGYTF
>.|.|TRBV5-6|TRBJ1-2
TGTGCCAGCAGCTTGGGGACAGAAAGCGGCTACACCTTC
CASSLGTESGYTF
>.|.|TRBV7-8|TRBJ1-5
TGTGCCAGCAGCTTAAGCCCTCAGGGGATAAATCAGCCCCAGCATTTT
CASSLSPQGINQPQHF
>.|TRBD1|TRBV5-1|TRBJ2-7
TGCGCCAGCAGCTGGGACAGGGGGCTTTCCTACGAGCAGTACTTC
CASSWDRGLSYEQYF
>.|TRBD1|TRBV7-9|TRBJ2-6
TGTGCCAGCAGCACCACCCGGGACAGGGGACTGCGGGCCAACGTCCTGACTTTC
CASSTTRDRGLRANVLTF
>.|TRBD1|TRBV5-1|TRBJ1-1
TGCGCCAGCAGCAGGGCAGGGGGCGCGAACACTGAAGCTTTCTTT
CASSRAGGANTEAFF